This T cell receptor beta chain was captured by sequencing in a study of T cell responses to AZD1222 COVID-19 vaccine (dated by TCRdb to 2020 to 2023). For context, the study as a whole: AZD1222 recipients with second doses at about 4 weeks or about 12 weeks were pooled, because spike-specific TCR depth and breadth did not differ between schedules. A total of around 240 trial participants underwent TCR sequencing, of whom around 200 received two doses of AZD1222 and 26 received two doses of the MenACWY control vaccine. Enrollment into the trials was organized by age into subgroups of 18-55, 56-69 and 70-plus years, and those subgroups contained roughly 150, 30 and 60 TCR-sequenced participants, respectively.

Sample time point, as interpreted from the label and publication: baseline before first vaccination. Vaccinee samples came from UK trials COV001 and COV002, including a single-blind randomized controlled phase 2/3 trial of AZD1222 (ChAdOx1 nCoV-19) in healthy adults. For TCRbeta chain sequencing, PBMC samples from trial participants were taken at day 0 and at day 28 after the second dose. The CDR3 runs 16 amino acids, cysteine and phenylalanine included. Left in the record is the CDR3 DNA by itself, 48 bases read in frame from the first base. The germline V gene encodes CDR1 SGHKS and CDR2 YYEKEE (reference sequence). V loses 0 bases, J loses 5 bases, and the germline ends lie 12 bases apart. As concerns this clone: Its specific antigen is unknown. No clone much larger than this one lies a single base away; base qualities are absent.

Overall study outcomes, separate from this receptor: In the small 56-69-year group, the increase in depth fell short of significance, most likely because of low power. Conclusions about previously exposed vaccinees are limited, since just five to seven AZD1222 recipients were seropositive for SARS-CoV-2 at baseline. Most participants were white British and females outnumbered males, and the authors suggested that clonal diversity may have been underestimated. CD4 TCRs associated with the vaccine covered the entire spike protein, and the dominant responses were in regions 160-218 and 743-854. A significant rise in spike-specific TCR breadth and depth was observed after two AZD1222 doses relative to day 0 and relative to MenACWY recipients. Because no day 14 peak-response samples were available, repertoires were characterized only after the peak T cell response. Nearly half of unique spike-specific TCRs reportedly recognized epitopes outside regions mutated in the B.1.351 and B.1.1.7 variants.

The CDR3 regions of human TCRbeta chains were subjected to immunosequencing. The paper's processing steps were these. Repertoire TCRs were matched against a reference library of SARS-CoV-2-specific TCRs generated with the MIRA antigen-specificity platform. Breadth meant the fraction of unique TCRs that were SARS-CoV-2-associated, whereas depth meant the fraction of total T cells that were SARS-CoV-2-associated. Using the MIRA data, every spike-specific TCR was mapped to the spike region that the TCR reacted to and assigned to either a CD4 or a CD8 class. Log10-transformed breadth and depth values were compared by one-way ANOVA with Sidak's multiple comparisons tests. TCRdb mirrors the immuneACCESS table, restricted to in-frame sequences. Some clones are absent from its copies; in checked studies, under half trace to an unresolved V gene, and the reason for the others is unknown. For V, J and clone size, that table is used; D and trimming come from the DNA. Counted in this sample were roughly 60,000 clones; over 85% of them appeared once. The ten largest clones represent under 6.5% of the sample.

Source: peripheral blood, taken on day 0 of AZD1222 vaccination. The receptor comes from an adult in good health. The sequence joins TRBV5-5 to TRBJ1-6; possibly the D gene is TRBD1, per 5 matching bases. Read as DNA, the sequence is TGTGCCAGCAGCTTGGCCGTTCAGGGAAATAATTCACCCCTCCACTTT. Translated, it gives CASSLAVQGNNSPLHF.